Listed below are T cell receptor beta chains from one sample, sequenced in a study of blood T cell repertoires in COVID-19. Here immunoSEQ multiplex PCR was the method, and the copy in TCRdb shows in-frame clones only, minus some. The sample records 120,000 to 150,000 clones, over 80% being singletons. Sequenced input: peripheral blood. These receptor sequences come from a man aged 50 to 59 who had recovered from COVID-19. The CDR3 runs from the conserved cysteine through the conserved F or W. The D gene is left open where the match is weak. The size of a clone is reported for some rows only, either as once, few or many, or as a class for expanded clones.

TRBJ1-2 | TRBV5-1 | NA | 15 | NA | CASSPWTEPNYGYTF | TGCGCCAGCAGCCCCTGGACAGAGCCTAACTATGGCTACACCTTC
TRBJ2-5 | TRBV4-3 | NA | 15 | NA | CASSRTSGVQETQYF | TGCGCCAGCAGTCGCACTTCGGGGGTTCAAGAGACCCAGTACTTC
TRBJ2-2 | TRBV7-2 | NA | 17 | TRBD2 | CASSLVPGGRDTGELFF | TGTGCCAGCAGCTTAGTCCCGGGGGGGCGTGACACCGGGGAGCTGTTTTTT
TRBJ2-4 | TRBV21-1 | once | 16 | NA | CASSTIPGTGGFIQYF | TGTGCCAGCAGCACCATCCCCGGGACAGGGGGCTTCATTCAGTACTTC
TRBJ1-2 | TRBV19 | NA | 15 | TRBD1 | CASGTQGASDYGYTF | TGTGCCAGTGGAACCCAGGGGGCTTCAGACTATGGCTACACCTTC
TRBJ1-5 | TRBV6-5 | NA | 12 | NA | CASRYSNQPQHF | TGTGCCAGCAGGTATAGCAATCAGCCCCAGCATTTT
TRBJ2-5 | TRBV2 | once | 15 | TRBD2 | CASKLAGVIQETQYF | TGTGCCAGCAAACTAGCGGGGGTTATACAAGAGACCCAGTACTTC
TRBJ1-6 | TRBV7-2 | NA | 12 | NA | CASRDPPGALHF | TGTGCCAGCCGAGACCCCCCGGGAGCCCTCCACTTT
TRBJ2-2 | TRBV7-2 | NA | 17 | TRBD2 | CASSFGLAGGHGGELFF | TGTGCCAGCAGCTTCGGGCTAGCGGGGGGGCATGGCGGGGAGCTGTTTTTT
TRBJ1-2 | TRBV6-5 | NA | 12 | NA | CASSYNGDGYTF | TGTGCCAGCAGTTACAACGGGGATGGCTACACCTTC
TRBJ2-7 | TRBV11-2 | NA | 16 | TRBD1 | CASSLERRGRLTEQYF | TGTGCCAGCAGCTTAGAGCGCAGGGGGCGCCTAACAGAGCAGTACTTC
TRBJ2-7 | TRBV15 | NA | 16 | NA | CATSRDPGGLVYEQYF | TGTGCCACCAGCAGAGATCCAGGGGGACTGGTCTACGAGCAGTACTTC
TRBJ1-1 | TRBV5-1 | NA | 14 | TRBD1 | CASSLGDRGTEAFF | TGCGCCAGCAGCTTGGGGGACAGGGGCACTGAAGCTTTCTTT
TRBJ1-5 | TRBV5-4 | NA | 16 | NA | CASSPGIGASNQPQHF | TGTGCCAGCAGCCCTGGAATAGGGGCGAGCAATCAGCCCCAGCATTTT
TRBJ2-1 | TRBV6-5 | NA | 14 | NA | CASKRGDSGNEQFF | TGTGCCAGCAAACGAGGAGACAGCGGGAATGAGCAGTTCTTC
TRBJ2-1 | TRBV9 | NA | 18 | TRBD2 | CASSVALTSGGYYNEQFF | TGTGCCAGCAGCGTAGCTTTGACTAGCGGGGGGTACTACAATGAGCAGTTCTTC
TRBJ2-3 | TRBV7-2 | NA | 19 | TRBD2 | CASSLDPGLAGTSTDTQYF | TGTGCCAGCAGCTTAGACCCCGGACTAGCGGGTACTAGCACAGATACGCAGTATTTT
TRBJ2-3 | TRBV4-3 | NA | 16 | TRBD1 | CASSHRTGLPTDTQYF | TGCGCCAGCAGCCACCGGACAGGGCTTCCCACAGATACGCAGTATTTT
TRBJ1-5 | TRBV6-2/TRBV6-3 | NA | 16 | NA | CASSRPPGVGNQPQHF | TGTGCCAGCAGCCGCCCTCCGGGGGTGGGAAATCAGCCCCAGCATTTT
TRBJ2-7 | TRBV3-1/TRBV3-2 | once | 16 | NA | CASSQEWAGASYEQYF | TGTGCCAGCAGCCAAGAGTGGGCGGGTGCCTCCTACGAGCAGTACTTC
TRBJ2-7 | TRBV6-5 | NA | 11 | NA | CASRTGIEQYF | TGTGCCAGCAGAACAGGGATCGAGCAGTACTTC
TRBJ2-3 | TRBV11-3 | once | 14 | NA | CASSSGQSTDTQYF | TGTGCCAGCAGCTCCGGACAGTCCACAGATACGCAGTATTTT
TRBJ2-7 | TRBV4-3 | NA | 16 | NA | CASSHVLGGSIYEQYF | TGCGCCAGCAGCCACGTTTTAGGGGGTAGTATCTACGAGCAGTACTTC
TRBJ2-3 | TRBV4-3 | once | 16 | TRBD2 | CASSQGLAGGADTQYF | TGCGCCAGCAGCCAAGGACTAGCGGGGGGGGCAGATACGCAGTATTTT
TRBJ2-5 | TRBV7-2 | few | 15 | TRBD2 | CASSRTSGGQETQYF | TGTGCCAGCAGCCGGACTAGCGGGGGACAAGAGACCCAGTACTTC
TRBJ1-4 | TRBV5-4 | once | 14 | NA | CASSSRQGGEKLFF | TGTGCCAGCAGCTCCCGGCAGGGAGGAGAAAAACTGTTTTTT
TRBJ1-2 | TRBV7-8 | NA | 16 | TRBD1 | CASSFGGGRGQAGYTF | TGTGCCAGCAGCTTCGGTGGAGGCAGGGGGCAGGCTGGCTACACCTTC
TRBJ2-3 | TRBV5-1 | NA | 19 | TRBD2 | CASSLGYSRTSGYTDTQYF | TGCGCCAGCAGCTTAGGTTATAGTCGGACTAGCGGCTACACAGATACGCAGTATTTT
TRBJ1-5 | TRBV12-5 | NA | 14 | NA | CASGLDRVGQPQHF | TGTGCTAGTGGTTTGGACAGGGTAGGTCAGCCCCAGCATTTT
TRBJ1-1 | TRBV7-9 | NA | 14 | NA | CASSLSGVRDSAFF | TGTGCCAGCAGCTTATCGGGGGTGAGGGATTCAGCTTTCTTT
TRBJ1-2 | TRBV5-6 | NA | 15 | TRBD1 | CASSLASGGNYGYTF | TGTGCCAGCAGCTTGGCCTCAGGGGGCAACTATGGCTACACCTTC
TRBJ1-1 | TRBV4-3 | NA | 18 | NA | CASSQGSTGRGKNTEAFF | TGCGCCAGCAGCCAAGGATCAACAGGGAGGGGGAAGAACACTGAAGCTTTCTTT
TRBJ2-5 | TRBV5-5 | few | 15 | TRBD2 | CASSSAGTREETQYF | TGTGCCAGCAGCAGCGCCGGGACTAGAGAGGAGACCCAGTACTTC
TRBJ2-3 | TRBV6-5 | NA | 15 | TRBD2 | CASSYLGLNTDTQYF | TGTGCCAGCAGTTACTTGGGACTAAACACAGATACGCAGTATTTT
TRBJ1-4 | TRBV4-3 | NA | 15 | NA | CASSQDSGIGEKLFF | TGCGCCAGCAGCCAAGATAGCGGGATCGGCGAAAAACTGTTTTTT
TRBJ1-3 | TRBV4-3 | NA | 16 | TRBD1 | CASSPNPGQGPNTIYF | TGCGCCAGCAGCCCGAACCCCGGACAGGGACCTAACACCATATATTTT
TRBJ1-2 | TRBV4-1 | few | 14 | NA | CASSQDPEIRGYTF | TGCGCCAGCAGCCAAGATCCGGAGATTAGGGGCTACACCTTC
TRBJ1-5 | TRBV9 | few | 15 | NA | CASSAQGYSNQPQHF | TGTGCCAGCAGCGCCCAGGGCTATAGCAATCAGCCCCAGCATTTT
TRBJ2-7 | TRBV18 | NA | 15 | TRBD2 | CASSPGTSDSYEQYF | TGTGCCAGCTCGCCAGGGACTAGCGACTCCTACGAGCAGTACTTC
TRBJ2-2 | TRBV6-5 | NA | 14 | NA | CASSLQGGTGELFF | TGTGCCAGCAGTTTACAGGGCGGCACCGGGGAGCTGTTTTTT
TRBJ2-2 | TRBV24-1 | NA | 16 | NA | CATSDSVQGRTGELFF | TGTGCCACCAGCGATTCGGTACAGGGGAGGACCGGGGAGCTGTTTTTT
TRBJ2-1 | TRBV4-3 | NA | 15 | TRBD2 | CASSPSGGLYNEQFF | TGCGCCAGCAGCCCAAGCGGGGGGCTGTACAATGAGCAGTTCTTC
TRBJ2-1 | TRBV2 | NA | 14 | NA | CASRAPTGVNEQFF | TGTGCCAGCAGAGCCCCGACAGGAGTGAATGAGCAGTTCTTC
TRBJ1-5 | TRBV27 | NA | 14 | TRBD1 | CASSSGQGNQPQHF | TGTGCCAGCAGTTCAGGACAGGGCAATCAGCCCCAGCATTTT
TRBJ1-6 | TRBV5-1 | NA | 15 | NA | CASSLESSGRSPLHF | TGCGCCAGCAGCTTGGAGTCTTCGGGTCGATCACCCCTCCACTTT
TRBJ1-5 | TRBV7-8 | NA | 13 | NA | CASSLPGNQPQHF | TGTGCCAGCAGCTTACCGGGAAATCAGCCCCAGCATTTT
TRBJ1-2 | TRBV4-3 | NA | 14 | NA | CASSQDSQYYGYTF | TGCGCCAGCAGCCAAGATTCCCAATACTATGGCTACACCTTC
TRBJ2-7 | TRBV5-1 | NA | 14 | TRBD1 | CASSQQGAVNEQYF | TGCGCCAGCAGCCAACAGGGGGCGGTCAACGAGCAGTACTTC
TRBJ1-3 | TRBV18 | NA | 16 | TRBD1 | CASSPPGQFSGNTIYF | TGTGCCAGCTCACCTCCGGGACAGTTCTCTGGAAACACCATATATTTT
TRBJ1-1 | TRBV19 | NA | 15 | NA | CASIPSLRGGTEAFF | TGTGCCAGTATCCCAAGCCTACGTGGGGGGACTGAAGCTTTCTTT
TRBJ2-2 | TRBV5-1 | NA | 17 | TRBD2 | CASSLEASGGATGELFF | TGCGCCAGCAGCTTGGAGGCTAGCGGGGGAGCTACCGGGGAGCTGTTTTTT
TRBJ2-5 | TRBV6-1 | NA | 16 | NA | CASSEYGAGERETQYF | TGTGCCAGCAGTGAATACGGGGCAGGGGAACGAGAGACCCAGTACTTC
TRBJ1-6 | TRBV5-3 | NA | 19 | TRBD1 | CARSLAWETDRGCSSPLHF | TGTGCCAGAAGCTTGGCCTGGGAGACAGACAGGGGGTGTAGTTCACCCCTCCACTTT
TRBJ2-2 | TRBV27 | NA | 15 | TRBD2 | CASTRGGGAAGELFF | TGTGCCAGCACCCGTGGCGGGGGGGCCGCCGGGGAGCTGTTTTTT
TRBJ1-2 | TRBV2 | NA | 15 | NA | CASSQIRGFNYGYTF | TGTGCCAGCAGCCAGATAAGGGGGTTTAACTATGGCTACACCTTC
TRBJ2-7 | TRBV11-3 | once | 15 | TRBD2 | CASSLNPGAGYEQYF | TGTGCCAGCAGCTTAAATCCCGGAGCGGGGTACGAGCAGTACTTC
TRBJ2-1 | TRBV5-6 | NA | 16 | TRBD2 | CASSFYRLADYNEQFF | TGTGCCAGCAGCTTCTACAGACTAGCGGATTACAATGAGCAGTTCTTC